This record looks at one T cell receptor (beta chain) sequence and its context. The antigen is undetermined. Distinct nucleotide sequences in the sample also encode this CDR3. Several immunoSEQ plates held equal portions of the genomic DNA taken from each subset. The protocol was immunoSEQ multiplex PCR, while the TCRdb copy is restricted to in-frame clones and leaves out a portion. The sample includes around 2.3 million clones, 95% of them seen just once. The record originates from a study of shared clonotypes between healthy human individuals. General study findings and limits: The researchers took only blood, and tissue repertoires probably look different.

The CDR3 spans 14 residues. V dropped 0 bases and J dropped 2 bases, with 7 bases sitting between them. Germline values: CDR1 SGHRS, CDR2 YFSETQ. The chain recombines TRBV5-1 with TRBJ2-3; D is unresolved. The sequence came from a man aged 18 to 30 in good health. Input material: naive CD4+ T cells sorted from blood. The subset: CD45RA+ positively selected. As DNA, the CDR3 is TGCGCCAGCAGCTTGGGTCAGCTCACAGATACGCAGTATTTT. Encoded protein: CASSLGQLTDTQYF.